The 14 T cell receptor beta chains in this list originate from one sample, sequenced in a study of T-cell memory formation after mild COVID-19. TCRdb analysed the 5' RACE reads with MiXCR anew, one entry per CDR3 protein. The data hold around 370,000 distinct CDR3 sequences, with around a fifth observed a single time. The sample taken for sequencing was PBMCs or a T cell subset sorted from them (not recorded which). Receptors originate from an adult woman who had mild COVID-19 (a few samples of this study predate the infection). Cell type and time point are not known.

This chain connects TRBV4-2 to TRBJ2-2, with 7 bases that match TRBD2. V dropped 0 bases and J dropped 4; count of bases not matched to a gene: 2. The germline V gene encodes CDR1 LGHNA and CDR2 YNFKEQ. This CDR3 region has 15 residues. The CDR3 loop is CASSQEAGVTGELFF. CDR3 DNA sequence: TGTGCCAGCAGCCAAGAGGCGGGAGTCACCGGGGAGCTGTTTTTT.

The chain combines TRBV18 with TRBJ2-7, with TRBD2 matching 7 bases. Germline V gives CDR1 KGHSH, CDR2 LQKENI. This CDR3 has 15 residues. J lost 5 bases, V lost 6 bases, and 13 bases had no gene match. In DNA, the CDR3 is TGTGCCAGCTCGGAGGGGCGGGAGCTCCCCGACGAGCAGTACTTC. Translating gives CASSEGRELPDEQYF.

For the CDR3, the DNA is TGTGCCAGCAGCCAAGAACCGGGACAGGGCAATGAGCAGTTCTTC. As protein: CASSQEPGQGNEQFF. The chain uses TRBV11-2 and TRBJ2-1, with 9 bases lining up with TRBD1. Germline V gene sequence: CDR1 SGHAT, CDR2 FQNNGV. The CDR3 has 15 amino acids. Trimming cost V 5 bases and J 6 bases; bases outside gene matches: 8.

V is TRBV12-3 or TRBV12-4 and J is TRBJ1-2; D remains ambiguous. The length of the CDR3 is 17 residues. Deletions cut 3 bases from V and 5 bases from J, with 22 bases between. The DNA for the CDR3 is TGTGCCAGCAGTTTCAAAGGGAGCCGTTTTAGAACTTATGGCTACACCTTC. Translation: CASSFKGSRFRTYGYTF.

The V gene is TRBV7-6, the J gene TRBJ2-7, with D possibly called TRBD1 or TRBD2 (6 bases each). The CDR3 totals 14 residues. Germline CDR1 is SGHVS and CDR2 is FNYEAQ. V was pared by 1 base and J by 7 bases, with 14 bases between. Written as DNA, the CDR3 is TGTGCCAGCAGCTTAGGTGGGGGCGCGGGGGAGCAGTACTTC. Its translation: CASSLGGGAGEQYF.

V usage is TRBV9 and J usage is TRBJ2-7; 9 positions agree with TRBD1. Per the germline V gene, CDR1 is SGDLS and CDR2 is YYNGEE. The CDR3 covers 14 residues. Losses at the gene ends were 7 bases for V and 7 bases for J; bases not matched to a gene: 12. CDR3 nucleotides: TGTGCCAGCTCGCTGAAACAGGGGGCGCGGGAGCAGTACTTC. It encodes CASSLKQGAREQYF. Full variable domain (missing parts from reference TRBV9 and TRBJ2-7): DSGVTQTPKHLITATGQRVTLRCSPRSGDLSVYWYQQSLDQGLQFLIQYYNGEERAKGNILERFSAQQFPDLHSELNLSSLELGDSALYFCASSLKQGAREQYFGPGTRLTVT.

This clonotype was observed a handful of times. The genes are TRBV20-1 and TRBJ1-3; no clear D gene. V shed 5 bases and J shed 4 bases, with 6 bases lying between them. Germline lookup yields CDR1 DFQATT and CDR2 SNEGSKA (reference sequence). The CDR3 is 11 residues long. The DNA for the CDR3 is TGCAGTGCTTGGAGAGGAAACACCATATATTTT. This sequence encodes CSAWRGNTIYF.

The genes are TRBV11-1 and TRBJ2-1; unclear D gene. The CDR3 extends over 12 amino acids. V was trimmed by 4 bases and J by 7 bases, leaving 8 bases between them. CDR1 is SGHAT, CDR2 FQDESV, per germline (reference sequence). The CDR3 bases are TGTGCCAGCAGCTCCTCGTTAAATGAGCAGTTCTTC. Its protein product is CASSSSLNEQFF. Variable domain in full (rest from reference TRBV11-1 and TRBJ2-1): EAEVAQSPRYKITEKSQAVAFWCDPISGHATLYWYRQILGQGPELLVQFQDESVVDDSQLPKDRFSAERLKGVDSTLKIQPAELGDSAMYLCASSSSLNEQFFGPGTRLTVL.

The chain employs TRBV4-3 and TRBJ2-2; perhaps TRBD2 as D (5 bases). CDR3 size: 15 residues. Germline V lookup: CDR1 LGHNA, CDR2 YSLEER. Trimming removed 1 base from V and 4 bases from J, with 10 bases in between. In DNA form, the CDR3 reads TGCGCCAGCAGCCAAGCGGGGAGTATCACCGGGGAGCTGTTTTTT. Translating gives CASSQAGSITGELFF.

This chain links TRBV9 with TRBJ1-5, with 7 bases aligning to TRBD1. Germline CDR1 is SGDLS and CDR2 is YYNGEE. The CDR3 consists of 15 residues. Trimming cost V 0 bases and J 2 bases; bases outside gene matches: 2. CDR3 amino acids: CASSVEGAGNQPQHF. For the CDR3, the DNA is TGTGCCAGCAGCGTAGAGGGGGCGGGCAATCAGCCCCAGCATTTT.

The gene calls are TRBV7-6 and TRBJ2-3; D possibly corresponds to TRBD1 (6 bases). The CDR3 runs to 16 residues. The germline V and J ends were trimmed by 1 base and 1 base, with 12 bases remaining between them. The germline CDR1 and CDR2 sequences are SGHVS and FNYEAQ. The CDR3 DNA reads TGTGCCAGCAGCTTAGATCCGGACAGAGGCACAGATACGCAGTATTTT. Protein product: CASSLDPDRGTDTQYF.

The table lists this clonotype with a few counts. V and J are TRBV5-1 and TRBJ2-1; TRBD1 matches at 8 bases. This CDR3 region has 15 residues. V gave up 5 bases and J gave up 6 bases; unmatched junction bases: 10. Looked up from germline, CDR1 is SGHRS and CDR2 is YFSETQ. The CDR3: CASSFGQGPLNEQFF. CDR3 sequence (DNA): TGCGCCAGCAGTTTTGGACAGGGCCCACTCAATGAGCAGTTCTTC.

This chain links TRBV7-8 with TRBJ2-5; TRBD2 agrees at 13 bases. Germline V gene lookup returns CDR1 SGHVS and CDR2 FQNEAQ. The ends lost 7 bases at V and 5 bases at J; junction bases unmatched: 22. The CDR3 is 20 amino acids. CDR3 in DNA: TGTGCCAGCAACTCCAAGCGCCGGGGACTAGCGGGACCAGACGGGGAGACCCAGTACTTC. As protein: CASNSKRRGLAGPDGETQYF.

The chain joins TRBV4-3 to TRBJ1-2; tentatively, D is TRBD1 (5 bases). With 3 bases removed from V and 4 bases from J, the gap between germline ends came to 15 bases. This CDR3 is built from 15 residues. The germline V gene encodes CDR1 LGHNA and CDR2 YSLEER. CDR3 in amino acids: CASSQDGGDVYGYTF. DNA for the CDR3: TGCGCCAGCAGCCAGGACGGAGGGGACGTCTATGGCTACACCTTC.